The clone carrying this T cell receptor beta chain was recorded a few times. Its antigen is unidentified. This specimen belongs to a study of OX40 agonist ivuxolimab in advanced cancers. TCRdb's copy holds only in-frame clones and misses some; the assay was immunoSEQ multiplex PCR. The sample records 55,000 to 75,000 clones, roughly four fifths being singletons. Study outcomes and limitations: Partial responders dosed at 0.1-3.0 mg/kg displayed clonal expansion ranking among the lowest.

The sequences come from CD4+ or CD8+ T cells sorted from blood, collected in a trial of the OX40 agonist ivuxolimab. This TCR derives from an adult with an advanced solid tumor such as melanoma, head and neck, liver or kidney cancer.

The CDR3 DNA is TGTGCCAGCAGCTTACACTCGGTAGGAGGGGAGCGAGGAAACACCATATATTTT. Protein: CASSLHSVGGERGNTIYF. The chain uses TRBV7-2 and TRBJ1-3, with a tentative D call TRBD1 (5 bases). CDR1 SGHTA and CDR2 FQGNSA come from the germline V gene. The CDR3 contains 18 residues. V was trimmed by 2 bases and J by 4 bases, leaving 21 bases between them.